These 10 T cell receptor beta chains originate from one sample sequenced in a study of blood T cell repertoires in COVID-19 (dated by TCRdb to 2018 to 2021). Libraries were constructed by the immunoSEQ multiplex PCR assay. TCRdb provides this immuneACCESS table in a form limited to in-frame rearrangements. Some clones are lacking; in checked studies, under half of them reflect an unresolved V gene, and why the rest are absent is not known. The sample data list just over 80,000 clones, and 65% to 90% of these were observed just once. Approximately 40% of the sample belongs to the ten largest clones. The source material was peripheral blood. The receptors were gathered from a man at least 80 years old with acute or convalescent COVID-19.

The rearrangement uses TRBV12-3 or TRBV12-4 and TRBJ2-7; TRBD2 aligns across 8 bases. This CDR3 has 12 amino acids. J lost 6 bases, V lost 9 bases, and 7 bases had no gene match. CDR3 sequence: CASASGSGEQYF. CDR3 in DNA: TGTGCCAGTGCGAGCGGGAGTGGCGAGCAGTACTTC.

The rearrangement uses TRBV2 and TRBJ1-1; possibly TRBD1 for D (6 bases). The CDR3 is 14 residues long. Germline loops: CDR1 SNHLY, CDR2 FYNNEI. V was shortened by 7 bases and J by 4 bases, with 16 bases between the two germline ends. CDR3 sequence: CASMGQGMSTEAFF. In DNA, the CDR3 is TGTGCCAGCATGGGGCAGGGGATGAGCACTGAAGCTTTCTTT.

A remark on this clone: Other DNA sequences in the same sample also yield this CDR3. The chain recombines TRBV9 with TRBJ1-5; perhaps TRBD1 as D (6 bases). The CDR3 sequence is 14 residues long. The V end was cut by 3 bases, the J end by 1 base, with 8 bases between. CDR1 and CDR2 (germline): SGDLS, YYNGEE. The CDR3: CASSAGVSNQPQHF. The DNA for the CDR3 is TGTGCCAGCAGCGCAGGGGTGAGCAATCAGCCCCAGCATTTT.

The chain employs TRBV7-8 and TRBJ2-4; perhaps TRBD1 as D (5 bases). The V and J ends lost 2 bases and 11 bases respectively, with 13 bases between them. The germline CDR1 and CDR2 sequences are SGHVS and FQNEAQ. The CDR3 spans 13 residues. CDR3 sequence: CASSLQSREVQYF. As DNA, the CDR3 is TGTGCCAGCAGCTTACAGAGCAGGGAAGTTCAGTACTTC. The whole variable domain, filled in from reference TRBV7-8 and TRBJ2-4, reads GAGVSQSPRYKVAKRGQDVALRCDPISGHVSLFWYQQALGQGPEFLTYFQNEAQLDKSGLPSDRFFAERPEGSVSTLKIQRTQQEDSAVYLCASSLQSREVQYFGAGTRLSVL.

This sequence joins TRBV30 and TRBJ2-6, with 8 bases matching TRBD1. CDR3 length: 16 amino acids. V was clipped by 2 bases and J by 1 base; unmatched bases: 4. Germline lookup yields CDR1 GTSNPN and CDR2 SVGIG (reference sequence). The CDR3 loop reads CAWSTGQVSGANVLTF. Here the CDR3 DNA reads TGTGCCTGGAGTACGGGACAGGTATCTGGGGCCAACGTCCTGACTTTC.

The rearrangement uses TRBV18 and TRBJ1-4; no clear D gene. Germline V lookup: CDR1 KGHSH, CDR2 LQKENI. V gave up 3 bases and J gave up 0 bases, with 11 bases separating them. The CDR3 has 16 amino acids. The CDR3: CASSPLTQSTNEKLFF. The CDR3 region has the DNA TGTGCCAGCTCACCTCTGACACAATCAACTAATGAAAAACTGTTTTTT.

This clone was counted a single time. The chain is built from TRBV5-1 and TRBJ2-3, with 8 bases fitting TRBD1. Trimming took 1 base from V and 2 from J; bases not matched to a gene: 3. The CDR3 has 15 residues. The germline gives CDR1 SGHRS, CDR2 YFSETQ. The CDR3 loop is CASSLPQGATDTQYF. In DNA, the CDR3 is TGCGCCAGCAGCTTGCCTCAGGGGGCCACAGATACGCAGTATTTT.

V gene TRBV19 combines with J gene TRBJ1-5; D is possibly TRBD1 (5 bases). The germline V and J ends were trimmed by 5 bases and 3 bases, with 14 bases remaining between them. There are 15 residues in the CDR3. Germline assignment: CDR1 LNHDA and CDR2 SQIVND (reference sequence). CDR3 sequence reads: CASSRLQVFNQPQHF. The CDR3 nucleotides are TGTGCCAGTAGTCGATTACAGGTTTTCAATCAGCCCCAGCATTTT.

The chain joins TRBV7-9 to TRBJ2-3; D is unclear. V was pared by 1 base and J by 6 bases, with 5 bases between. CDR3 size: 12 residues. The germline gives CDR1 SEHNR, CDR2 FQNEAQ (reference sequence). Here the CDR3 DNA reads TGTGCCAGCAGCTTAGTCCGGGATACGCAGTATTTT. As protein: CASSLVRDTQYF.

The rearrangement joins TRBV5-1 to TRBJ2-1, with 13 bases identical to TRBD2. Germline CDR1 is SGHRS and CDR2 is YFSETQ. The CDR3 has 16 amino acids. V lost 3 bases and J lost 5; bases outside the gene matches: 5. The CDR3 region is CASSSRLAGGHNEQFF. The CDR3 DNA follows: TGCGCCAGCAGCTCCAGACTAGCGGGAGGACACAATGAGCAGTTCTTC.